The 25 T cell receptor beta chains in this list originate from one sample, sequenced in a study of regulatory T cells in long-lasting Graves disease. Relying on iRepertoire HTBI primers and Arm-PCR of CDR3 regions, the team built TCR beta libraries. TCRdb passed the multiplex PCR reads through MiXCR, listing each CDR3 protein once. In the table there are roughly 500,000 distinct CDR3 sequences, 22% of which are singletons. Time point meaning: persistent/refractory GD, antithyroid drugs over 5 years with positive TRAb. The TCR library used RNA extracted from PBMCs. Sequenced material: peripheral blood mononuclear cells (PBMCs), taken when the disease was refractory, from a patient treated with antithyroid drugs. All receptors derive from a female donor with Graves disease.

This clonotype has more than one count but fewer than ten. The chain employs TRBV15 and TRBJ2-2, with 8 nucleotides matching TRBD1. Germline CDR1 is LNHNV and CDR2 is YYDKDF (reference sequence). The V gene end was trimmed by 4 bases and the J gene end by 4 bases; junction bases not matched to a gene: 5. This CDR3 contains 15 residues. The CDR3 here is CATSKDRAGTGELFF. The CDR3 DNA reads TGTGCCACCAGCAAGGACAGGGCGGGCACCGGGGAGCTGTTTTTT.

There are many counts of this clonotype. The chain carries TRBV2 and TRBJ1-4, with D hard to call. Germline V gives CDR1 SNHLY, CDR2 FYNNEI. The CDR3 length is 15 residues. Trimming pared 0 bases from V and 3 bases from J, leaving 8 bases between. CDR3 DNA: TGTGCCAGCAGTGAAGCGAGGACGCCTAATGAAAAACTGTTTTTT. Translation gives CASSEARTPNEKLFF.

Ten or more counts support this clonotype. This chain links TRBV2 with TRBJ1-4; D is perhaps TRBD1 (6 bases). The CDR3 length is 13 residues. Looked up from germline, CDR1 is SNHLY and CDR2 is FYNNEI. The CDR3 spells CTATKVGGPELFF. Here the CDR3 DNA reads TGTACCGCGACAAAGGTGGGGGGGCCGGAACTGTTTTTT.

The chain is built from TRBV4-1 and TRBJ2-1, with D perhaps matching TRBD2 (6 bases). CDR1 and CDR2 from the germline V gene are MGHRA and YSYEKL. V gave up 4 bases and J gave up 5 bases, with 15 bases separating them. CDR3 length equals 15 residues. The CDR3 region has the DNA TGCGCCAGCAGCCCCGGGACTCCCCTGAACAATGAGCAGTTCTTC. It translates to CASSPGTPLNNEQFF.

The chain employs TRBV3-1 and TRBJ2-5; TRBD2 aligns across 12 bases. In germline, CDR1 is LGHDT, CDR2 YNNKEL (reference sequence). This CDR3 region has 14 residues. V gave up 6 bases and J gave up 10 bases; unmatched junction bases: 9. The DNA for the CDR3 is TGTGCCAGCAGTCTAGCGGGGGGGCCGAAGAACCAGTACTTC. Its protein is CASSLAGGPKNQYF.

The chain has TRBV19 and TRBJ1-5; possibly TRBD1 for D (6 bases). V lost 9 bases, J lost 4 bases, and 16 bases lay in between. The CDR3 is made up of 14 amino acids. Germline V gene lookup returns CDR1 LNHDA and CDR2 SQIVND (reference sequence). In DNA form, the CDR3 reads TGTGCCAGCGAGCCACAGGGCGGGAATCAGCCCCAGCATTTT. Residues: CASEPQGGNQPQHF.

This clonotype was detected ten times or more. The chain has TRBV7-9 and TRBJ2-5; D possibly matches TRBD1 or TRBD2 (5 bases each). V was shortened by 3 bases and J by 1 base, with 9 bases between the two germline ends. The CDR3 has 14 amino acids. Germline CDR1 and CDR2: SEHNR and FQNEAQ (reference sequence). In DNA form, the CDR3 reads TGTGCCAGCAGCTTTGGTGGGGGCCAAGAGACCCAGTACTTC. Protein product: CASSFGGGQETQYF.

This clonotype showed up many times. The chain employs TRBV12-3 or TRBV12-4 and TRBJ1-1, with TRBD1 as a possible D gene (5 bases). This CDR3 spans 13 amino acids. V was trimmed by 6 bases and J by 6 bases, leaving 14 bases between them. CDR3 sequence: CASRGEFGAEAFF. CDR3 in DNA: TGTGCCAGCAGGGGGGAGTTCGGCGCTGAAGCTTTCTTT.

Only a few counts were recorded for this clonotype. V gene TRBV7-9 combines with J gene TRBJ2-2; 7 nucleotides agree with TRBD1. Germline V CDR1 and CDR2: SEHNR, FQNEAQ (reference sequence). This CDR3 region has 16 residues. V gave up 6 bases and J gave up 3 bases; unmatched junction bases: 10. CDR3 residues: CASRVGQNSYTGELFF. Written as DNA, the CDR3 is TGTGCCAGCAGGGTGGGACAGAACAGTTACACCGGGGAGCTGTTTTTT. The full variable domain, its missing parts supplied by reference TRBV7-9 and TRBJ2-2, is DTGVSQNPRHKITKRGQNVTFRCDPISEHNRLYWYRQTLGQGPEFLTYFQNEAQLEKSRLLSDRFSAERPKGSFSTLEIQRTEQGDSAMYLCASRVGQNSYTGELFFGEGSRLTVL.

This chain connects TRBV19 to TRBJ2-5; perhaps TRBD1 as D (6 bases). In germline, CDR1 is LNHDA, CDR2 SQIVND (reference sequence). This CDR3 has 12 residues. As DNA, the CDR3 is TGTGCGTCCGGACAGAACCAAGAGACCCAGTACTTC. Its protein product is CASGQNQETQYF.

The chain links TRBV6-5 to TRBJ1-3, with D tentatively TRBD1 (5 bases). The ends were cut back, 2 bases at V and 3 bases at J, with 11 bases in the middle. This CDR3 is built from 15 residues. The germline gives CDR1 MNHEY, CDR2 SVGAGI. The CDR3 sequence is CASSYDSGVGNTIYF. Written as DNA, the CDR3 is TGTGCCAGCAGTTACGACAGTGGTGTTGGAAACACCATATATTTT.

About this clonotype: A single base separates this from a much larger clone, so it may be a read error. The rearrangement links TRBV11-2 to TRBJ1-6, with D possibly TRBD1 on 5 matching bases. This CDR3 comprises 12 residues. The germline V gene has CDR1 SGHAT and CDR2 FQNNGV. The V end was cut by 7 bases, the J end by 10 bases, with 11 bases between. For the CDR3, the DNA is TGTGCCAGCATATCACAGGTCTCACCCCTCCACTTT. Encoded protein: CASISQVSPLHF.

This clonotype was seen repeatedly, ten times or more. The chain is built from TRBV20-1 and TRBJ1-4; no clear D. This CDR3 spans 14 amino acids. Germline loops: CDR1 DFQATT, CDR2 SNEGSKA (reference sequence). Trimming took 0 bases from V and 6 from J, leaving 11 bases between them. The CDR3 here is CSARDGERDEKLFF. CDR3 bases: TGCAGTGCTAGAGATGGGGAAAGGGATGAAAAACTGTTTTTT.

This chain connects TRBV5-1 to TRBJ2-5, with D tentatively TRBD1 (6 bases). CDR1 SGHRS and CDR2 YFSETQ come from the germline V gene. CDR3 size: 14 residues. Trimming took 0 bases from V and 4 from J, leaving 10 bases between them. The DNA for the CDR3 is TGCGCCAGCAGCTTGGACAGGGTAGGAGAGACCCAGTACTTC. It encodes CASSLDRVGETQYF.

This clonotype was observed many times. The chain combines TRBV28 with TRBJ1-1; the match to TRBD1 covers 8 bases. With 3 bases clipped from V and 1 base from J, the junction kept 7 bases outside the gene matches. The CDR3 has 16 amino acids. The germline CDR1 and CDR2 sequences are MDHEN and SYDVKM. Written as DNA, the CDR3 is TGTGCCAGCAGTTTTCTTACAGGGGGACCGAACACTGAAGCTTTCTTT. Encoded protein: CASSFLTGGPNTEAFF. Variable domain in full (rest from reference TRBV28 and TRBJ1-1): DVKVTQSSRYLVKRTGEKVFLECVQDMDHENMFWYRQDPGLGLRLIYFSYDVKMKEKGDIPEGYSVSREKKERFSLILESASTNQTSMYLCASSFLTGGPNTEAFFGQGTRLTVV.

The chain combines TRBV5-1 with TRBJ2-7; TRBD2 might be the D (6 bases). The V and J ends lost 6 bases and 5 bases respectively, with 21 bases between them. The CDR3 has 15 residues. Per germline, CDR1 SGHRS and CDR2 YFSETQ. CDR3 protein: CASTLREVGFHEQYF. The CDR3 DNA reads as TGCGCCAGCACCTTAAGGGAGGTAGGCTTCCACGAGCAGTACTTC.

In this sample, this clonotype turned up many times. CDR3 amino acids: CASSLDGRFDREQYF. The CDR3 DNA is TGCGCCAGCAGCTTGGACGGGAGGTTCGATCGGGAGCAGTACTTC. J is TRBJ2-7 and V is TRBV5-1, with 7 nucleotides matching TRBD2. After removal of 0 bases from V and 7 bases from J, the junction contained 10 bases not matched to a gene. CDR3 size: 15 residues. Germline V gene sequence: CDR1 SGHRS, CDR2 YFSETQ.

The chain is built from TRBV3-1 and TRBJ2-5; a possible D gene is TRBD2 (6 bases). With 0 bases removed from V and 6 bases from J, the gap between germline ends came to 11 bases. Germline V CDR1 and CDR2: LGHDT, YNNKEL (reference sequence). The CDR3 is 14 amino acids. The CDR3 loop reads CASSQDFGGKTQYF. For the CDR3, the DNA is TGTGCCAGCAGCCAAGATTTCGGGGGAAAGACCCAGTACTTC.

This clonotype was detected a few times. The V gene is TRBV18, the J gene TRBJ2-1; 11 bases line up with TRBD2. The DNA matches TRBJ2-5 better at its end, which makes the J call doubtful. The CDR3 consists of 15 residues. Germline loops: CDR1 KGHSH, CDR2 LQKENI. The CDR3 DNA follows: TGTGCCAGCTCATCGGCGGGACTAGCGGAAGAGACCCAGTACTTC. Amino acids: CASSSAGLAEETQYF.

The chain couples TRBV7-9 to TRBJ1-3; 7 nucleotides line up with TRBD1. Germline CDR1 reads SEHNR; CDR2 reads FQNEAQ (reference sequence). J lost 5 bases, V lost 7 bases, and 8 bases had no gene match. The length of the CDR3 is 14 residues. CDR3 residues: CASTGGQFRNTIYF. In DNA form, the CDR3 reads TGTGCCAGCACCGGGGGACAGTTCCGAAACACCATATATTTT. The whole variable domain, remainder taken from reference TRBV7-9 and TRBJ1-3, is DTGVSQNPRHKITKRGQNVTFRCDPISEHNRLYWYRQTLGQGPEFLTYFQNEAQLEKSRLLSDRFSAERPKGSFSTLEIQRTEQGDSAMYLCASTGGQFRNTIYFGEGSWLTVV.

The chain combines TRBV9 with TRBJ1-6; the D gene is possibly TRBD1 (5 bases). The germline V gene encodes CDR1 SGDLS and CDR2 YYNGEE. The CDR3 is 16 residues long. V dropped 4 bases and J dropped 9 bases, with 20 bases sitting between them. The CDR3 DNA sequence: TGTGCCAGCAGCCCAGAGGGCGGGGGGGGAATTTCACCCCTCCACTTT. Translating gives CASSPEGGGGISPLHF.

This clonotype was seen ten or more times. The gene calls are TRBV12-3 or TRBV12-4 and TRBJ1-2, with 8 bases lining up with TRBD1. CDR3 length: 12 residues. Unmatched junction bases numbered 3, after V lost 8 bases and J lost 4 bases. The CDR3 DNA sequence: TGTGCCAGCGCCACAGGGGGCTATGGCTACACCTTC. Residues: CASATGGYGYTF.

This clonotype was seen repeatedly, ten times or more. The V and J genes are TRBV2 and TRBJ1-5, with D tentatively TRBD1 (6 bases). V lost 6 bases and J lost 3, with 15 bases in between. Germline V gene sequence: CDR1 SNHLY, CDR2 FYNNEI. CDR3 length: 15 amino acids. The CDR3 DNA reads TGTGCCAGCAGCTTGCGTGGGGGGCCCAATCAGCCCCAGCATTTT. It encodes CASSLRGGPNQPQHF.

This rearrangement joins TRBV7-3 to TRBJ1-5, with D unclear. CDR1 and CDR2 (germline): SGHTA, FQGTGA. The CDR3 is made up of 16 amino acids. V gave up 4 bases and J gave up 0 bases, with 13 bases separating them. The CDR3 DNA reads as TGTGCCAGCAGCTCCCGGACGGAAAGTAGCAATCAGCCCCAGCATTTT. Residues: CASSSRTESSNQPQHF.

In the case of this clonotype: A much larger clone sits a single nucleotide away, making a read error possible. This chain links TRBV6-5 with TRBJ1-1; no clear D. V lost 6 bases to trimming and J lost 2 bases, with 10 bases between them. Germline CDR1 reads MNHEY; CDR2 reads SVGAGI. There are 13 residues in the CDR3. Here the CDR3 DNA reads TGTGCCAGCAGCAAATCAAGTAACACTGAAGCTTTCTTT. As protein: CASSKSSNTEAFF.